The next 14 T cell receptor beta chains were all read from a single sample in a study of blood T cell repertoires in COVID-19. Sequenced by immunoSEQ multiplex PCR; TCRdb stores in-frame clones only, minus some. This table holds 50,000 to 65,000 clones, more than 85% found once. The sequencing input was peripheral blood. The receptors were gathered from a man aged 50-59 years with active COVID-19.

The chain is built from TRBV11-3 and TRBJ1-1; 8 nucleotides agree with TRBD1. CDR3 length: 15 residues. With 8 bases clipped from V and 1 base from J, the junction kept 9 bases outside the gene matches. Germline V gene lookup returns CDR1 SGHNT and CDR2 YENEEA. CDR3 coding DNA: TGTGCCAGCGGCTCCCCAGGGACAGGGAACACTGAAGCTTTCTTT. Its protein product is CASGSPGTGNTEAFF.

This clone came up once. The chain carries TRBV4-3 and TRBJ2-2, with TRBD1 as a possible D gene (6 bases). The V and J ends lost 4 bases and 6 bases respectively, with 12 bases between them. This CDR3 spans 14 amino acids. The germline V gene encodes CDR1 LGHNA and CDR2 YSLEER. The DNA for the CDR3 is TGCGCCAGCAGCCCGGGACAACTAGCCGGGGAGCTGTTTTTT. It codes for CASSPGQLAGELFF.

V gene TRBV6-2 or TRBV6-3 combines with J gene TRBJ1-2; unclear D gene. The germline CDR1 and CDR2 sequences are MNHEY and SVGEGT. The CDR3 has 15 amino acids. V was shortened by 0 bases and J by 8 bases, with 16 bases between the two germline ends. The CDR3 loop reads CASSYSGGTLRGYTF. In nucleotides, the CDR3 is TGTGCCAGCAGTTACTCCGGCGGCACCCTTAGGGGCTACACCTTC.

The gene calls are TRBV10-3 and TRBJ2-7; D might be TRBD1 (5 bases). The germline V and J ends were trimmed by 4 bases and 3 bases, with 7 bases remaining between them. The CDR3 sequence is 12 residues long. CDR1 is ENHRY, CDR2 SYGVKD, per germline. The CDR3, as DNA: TGTGCCATCAGTGGACAGATCTACGAGCAGTACTTC. Its protein is CAISGQIYEQYF.

The genes are TRBV28 and TRBJ2-7, with no clear D. Germline-derived CDR1 and CDR2 are MDHEN and SYDVKM. CDR3 size: 10 residues. V shed 2 bases and J shed 6 bases, with 2 bases lying between them. The CDR3 is CASSLREQYF. Here the CDR3 DNA reads TGTGCCAGCAGTTTACGCGAGCAGTACTTC.

The rearrangement uses TRBV2 and TRBJ2-7; maybe TRBD1 (5 bases). The CDR3 loop spans 13 amino acids. Trimming removed 8 bases from V and 3 bases from J, with 14 bases in between. Germline assignment: CDR1 SNHLY and CDR2 FYNNEI. This CDR3 reads CASGASLVYEQYF. CDR3 nucleotide sequence: TGTGCCAGCGGGGCTAGTCTGGTCTACGAGCAGTACTTC.

The gene calls are TRBV7-8 and TRBJ1-5; 7 bases are shared with TRBD1. The germline V gene has CDR1 SGHVS and CDR2 FQNEAQ. V shed 0 bases and J 7 bases; nucleotides not matched to a gene: 9. The CDR3 runs 16 residues. DNA of the CDR3: TGTGCCAGCAGCTTAGCGCCCGGGACAGTGGGGCAGCCCCAGCATTTT. This encodes CASSLAPGTVGQPQHF.

The chain has TRBV27 and TRBJ2-7; 9 bases map to TRBD1. Germline CDR1 reads MNHEY; CDR2 reads SMNVEV (reference sequence). The CDR3 extends over 14 amino acids. V lost 6 bases, J lost 4 bases, and 7 bases stayed unmatched. The CDR3 reads CASRGGDRVYEQYF. The CDR3 nucleotides are TGTGCCAGCAGGGGGGGGGACAGGGTTTACGAGCAGTACTTC.

This chain links TRBV30 with TRBJ2-3; possibly TRBD1 for D (6 bases). V was shortened by 2 bases and J by 6 bases, with 9 bases between the two germline ends. This CDR3 comprises 12 residues. The germline CDR1 and CDR2 sequences are GTSNPN and SVGIG (reference sequence). The CDR3 sequence: CAWSTGSDTQYF. CDR3 bases: TGTGCCTGGAGTACAGGGTCCGATACGCAGTATTTT.

The chain uses TRBV21-1 and TRBJ1-1; the table's D call TRBD1 went unverified against the DNA. TRBV21-1 is annotated as a pseudogene. CDR3 size: 15 residues. The CDR3 DNA reads TGTGCCAGCAGCGAATGGACAGGGGTATATACTGAAGCTTTCTTT. This codes for CASSEWTGVYTEAFF.

The rearrangement links TRBV5-8 to TRBJ1-1; D remains unclear. V lost 0 bases and J 2 bases, leaving 5 bases between the germline ends. Germline V gene data show CDR1 as SGHTS and CDR2 as YDEGEE. This CDR3 is built from 13 residues. DNA of the CDR3: TGTGCCAGCAGCTTGGGACTTAACACTGAAGCTTTCTTT. Translated, it gives CASSLGLNTEAFF.

The chain employs TRBV6-5 and TRBJ1-2; 10 bases map to TRBD1. V dropped 6 bases and J dropped 6; count of bases not matched to a gene: 1. Germline loops: CDR1 MNHEY, CDR2 SVGAGI. The CDR3 length is 12 residues. CDR3 sequence reads: CASSGTGDGYTF. The CDR3 coding sequence is TGTGCCAGCAGCGGGACAGGGGATGGCTACACCTTC.

The chain joins TRBV18 to TRBJ1-3; 7 bases are shared with TRBD1. CDR3 length: 15 residues. The J segment lost 7 bases and the V segment lost 4 bases, leaving 10 bases of the junction unmatched. Germline loops: CDR1 KGHSH, CDR2 LQKENI. The CDR3 DNA is TGTGCCAGCTCACTCCAGTGGGACAGTCCGAACACCATATATTTT. This codes for CASSLQWDSPNTIYF.

This rearrangement joins TRBV5-4 to TRBJ2-3, with D perhaps matching TRBD2 (5 bases). Germline lookup yields CDR1 SGHNT and CDR2 YYREEE (reference sequence). There are 15 residues in the CDR3. The V end was cut by 0 bases, the J end by 5 bases, with 13 bases between. The CDR3 is CASSLGVGMGDTQYF. The DNA of the CDR3 is TGTGCCAGCAGCTTGGGCGTCGGGATGGGAGATACGCAGTATTTT.